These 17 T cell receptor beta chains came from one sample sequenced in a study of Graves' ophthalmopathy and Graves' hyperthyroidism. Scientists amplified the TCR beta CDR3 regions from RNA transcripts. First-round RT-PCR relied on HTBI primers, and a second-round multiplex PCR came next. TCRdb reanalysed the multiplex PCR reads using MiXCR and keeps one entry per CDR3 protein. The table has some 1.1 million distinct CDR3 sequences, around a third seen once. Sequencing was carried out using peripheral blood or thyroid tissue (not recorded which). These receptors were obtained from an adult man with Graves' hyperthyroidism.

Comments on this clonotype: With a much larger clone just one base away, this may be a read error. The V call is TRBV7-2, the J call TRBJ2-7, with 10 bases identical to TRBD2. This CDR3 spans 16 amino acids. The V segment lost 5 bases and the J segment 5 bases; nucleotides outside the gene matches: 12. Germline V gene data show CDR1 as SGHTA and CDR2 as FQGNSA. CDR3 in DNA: TGTGCCAGCAGCCGTCTCCTAGCGGGGGTTTCCGACGAGCAGTACTTC. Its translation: CASSRLLAGVSDEQYF. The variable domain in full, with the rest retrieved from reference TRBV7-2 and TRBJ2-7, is GAGVSQSPSNKVTEKGKDVELRCDPISGHTALYWYRQSLGQGLEFLIYFQGNSAPDKSGLPSDRFSAERTGGSVSTLTIQRTQQEDSAVYLCASSRLLAGVSDEQYFGPGTRLTVT.

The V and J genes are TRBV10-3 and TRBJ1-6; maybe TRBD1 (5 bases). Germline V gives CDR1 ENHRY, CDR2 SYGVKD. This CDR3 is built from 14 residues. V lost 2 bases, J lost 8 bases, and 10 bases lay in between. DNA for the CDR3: TGTGCCATCAGTGAGCAGGGACCTGATTCACCCCTCCACTTT. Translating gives CAISEQGPDSPLHF.

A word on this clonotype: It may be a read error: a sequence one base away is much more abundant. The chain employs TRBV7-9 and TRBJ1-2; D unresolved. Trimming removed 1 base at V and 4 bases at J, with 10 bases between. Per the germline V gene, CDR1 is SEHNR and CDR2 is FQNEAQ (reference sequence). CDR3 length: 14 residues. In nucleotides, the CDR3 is TGTGCCAGCAGCTTAGAGGTTCATCCCTATGGCTACACCTTC. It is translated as CASSLEVHPYGYTF.

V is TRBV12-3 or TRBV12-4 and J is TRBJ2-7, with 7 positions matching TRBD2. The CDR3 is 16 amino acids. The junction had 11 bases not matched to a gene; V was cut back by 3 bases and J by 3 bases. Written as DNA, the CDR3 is TGTGCCAGCAGTTTCAGTGGGGGGGGGGGAGTCTACGAGCAGTACTTC. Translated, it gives CASSFSGGGGVYEQYF.

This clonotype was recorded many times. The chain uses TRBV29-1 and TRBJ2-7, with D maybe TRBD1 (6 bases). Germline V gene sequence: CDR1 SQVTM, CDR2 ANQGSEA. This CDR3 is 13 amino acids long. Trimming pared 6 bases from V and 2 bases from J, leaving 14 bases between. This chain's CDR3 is CSVTGFPPYEQYF. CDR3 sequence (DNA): TGCAGCGTGACAGGTTTCCCTCCCTACGAGCAGTACTTC.

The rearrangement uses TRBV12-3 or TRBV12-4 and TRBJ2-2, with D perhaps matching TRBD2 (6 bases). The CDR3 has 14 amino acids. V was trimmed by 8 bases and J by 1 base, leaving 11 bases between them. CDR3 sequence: CASVAGLNTGELFF. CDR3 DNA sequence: TGTGCCAGCGTCGCGGGGCTGAACACCGGGGAGCTGTTTTTT.

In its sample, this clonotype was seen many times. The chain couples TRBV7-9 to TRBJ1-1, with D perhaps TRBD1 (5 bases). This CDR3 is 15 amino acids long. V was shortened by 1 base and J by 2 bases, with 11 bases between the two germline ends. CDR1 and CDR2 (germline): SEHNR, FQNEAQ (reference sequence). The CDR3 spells CASSLVAGINTEAFF. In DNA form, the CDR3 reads TGTGCCAGCAGCTTAGTCGCAGGGATTAACACTGAAGCTTTCTTT.

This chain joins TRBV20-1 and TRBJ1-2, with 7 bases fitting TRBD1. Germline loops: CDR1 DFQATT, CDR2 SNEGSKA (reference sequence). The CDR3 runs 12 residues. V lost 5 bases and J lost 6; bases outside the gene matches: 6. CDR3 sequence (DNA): TGCAGTGCTGAAGACAGGGCACATGGCTACACCTTC. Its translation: CSAEDRAHGYTF.

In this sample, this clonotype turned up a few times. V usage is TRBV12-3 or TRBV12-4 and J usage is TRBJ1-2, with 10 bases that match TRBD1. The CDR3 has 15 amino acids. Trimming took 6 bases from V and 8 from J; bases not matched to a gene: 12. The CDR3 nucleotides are TGTGCCAGCAGCCCCGCCGGGACAGGGGCGAGGGGCTACACCTTC. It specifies CASSPAGTGARGYTF.

The DNA of the CDR3 is TGTGCCAGCATCTTTAGCGGGGACGGGACCCAGTACTTC. Protein sequence: CASIFSGDGTQYF. The chain recombines TRBV12-3 or TRBV12-4 with TRBJ2-5, with 8 bases lining up with TRBD2. This CDR3 has 13 amino acids. The trim removed 7 bases at V and 7 bases at J, leaving 8 bases unmatched.

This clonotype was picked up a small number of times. The CDR3 loop is CSVLSGAGAGETQYF. CDR3 DNA: TGCAGTGTTCTGAGCGGGGCGGGAGCAGGGGAGACCCAGTACTTC. The chain couples TRBV20-1 to TRBJ2-5; 7 bases fit TRBD2. The ends lost 7 bases at V and 5 bases at J; junction bases unmatched: 16. Germline CDR1 DFQATT, CDR2 SNEGSKA (reference sequence). The CDR3 sequence is 15 residues long.

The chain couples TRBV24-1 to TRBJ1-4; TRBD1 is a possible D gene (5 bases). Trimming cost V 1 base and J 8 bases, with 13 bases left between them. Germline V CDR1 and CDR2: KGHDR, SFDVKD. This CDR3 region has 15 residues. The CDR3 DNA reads TGTGCCACCAGTGATTTTGACGACAGTTGGGAAAAACTGTTTTTT. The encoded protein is CATSDFDDSWEKLFF.

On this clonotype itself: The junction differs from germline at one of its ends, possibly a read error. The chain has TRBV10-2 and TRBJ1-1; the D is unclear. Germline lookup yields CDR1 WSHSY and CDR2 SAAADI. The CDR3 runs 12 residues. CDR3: CASSEDNTKAFF. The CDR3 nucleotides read TGTGCCAGCAGTGAAGACAATACCAAAGCTTTCTTT.

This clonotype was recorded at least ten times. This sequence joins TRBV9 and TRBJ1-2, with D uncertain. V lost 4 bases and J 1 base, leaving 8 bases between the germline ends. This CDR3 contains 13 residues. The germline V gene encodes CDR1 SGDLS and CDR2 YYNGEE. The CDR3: CASSPTNNYGYTF. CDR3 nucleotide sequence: TGTGCCAGCAGCCCCACAAATAACTATGGCTACACCTTC.

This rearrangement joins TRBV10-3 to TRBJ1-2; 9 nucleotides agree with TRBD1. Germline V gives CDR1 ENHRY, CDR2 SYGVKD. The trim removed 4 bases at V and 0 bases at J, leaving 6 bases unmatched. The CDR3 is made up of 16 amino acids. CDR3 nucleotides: TGTGCCATCAGTGCGGACAGGGGTGAAACTAACTATGGCTACACCTTC. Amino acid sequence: CAISADRGETNYGYTF.

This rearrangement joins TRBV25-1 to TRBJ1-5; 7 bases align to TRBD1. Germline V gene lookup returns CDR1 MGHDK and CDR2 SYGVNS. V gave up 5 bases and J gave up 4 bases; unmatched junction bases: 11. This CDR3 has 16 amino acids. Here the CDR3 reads CASSLSGQWGNQPQHF. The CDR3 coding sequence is TGTGCCAGCAGTTTATCGGGACAGTGGGGAAATCAGCCCCAGCATTTT. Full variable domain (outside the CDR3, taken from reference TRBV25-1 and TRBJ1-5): EADIYQTPRYLVIGTGKKITLECSQTMGHDKMYWYQQDPGMELHLIHYSYGVNSTEKGDLSSESTVSRIRTEHFPLTLESARPSHTSQYLCASSLSGQWGNQPQHFGDGTRLSIL.

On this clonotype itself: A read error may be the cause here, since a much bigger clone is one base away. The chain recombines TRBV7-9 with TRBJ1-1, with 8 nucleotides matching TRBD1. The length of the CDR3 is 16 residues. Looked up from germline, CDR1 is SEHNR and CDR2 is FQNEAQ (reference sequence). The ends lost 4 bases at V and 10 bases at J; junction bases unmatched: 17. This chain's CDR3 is CASSSTSGGGFLIAFF. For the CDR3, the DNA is TGTGCCAGCAGCTCGACATCAGGGGGCGGTTTTCTAATAGCTTTCTTT. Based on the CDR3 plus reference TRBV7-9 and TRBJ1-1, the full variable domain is DTGVSQNPRHKITKRGQNVTFRCDPISEHNRLYWYRQTLGQGPEFLTYFQNEAQLEKSRLLSDRFSAERPKGSFSTLEIQRTEQGDSAMYLCASSSTSGGGFLIAFFGQGTRLTVV.